The 10 T cell receptor beta chains listed next were all sequenced from one sample in a study of T cell changes during pregnancy in multiple sclerosis. The table came from immunoSEQ multiplex PCR; TCRdb's copy has only in-frame clones and leaves some out. The data show about 57,000 clones, more than 85% seen once. The sample consisted of peripheral blood, taken after pregnancy. The receptors shown here come from a female donor in good health, enrolled as a control in a pregnancy study.

This chain uses TRBV28 with TRBJ1-1; perhaps TRBD1 as D (6 bases). Germline lookup yields CDR1 MDHEN and CDR2 SYDVKM. Between the trimmed V and J ends, which lost 4 bases and 0 bases, there was a span of 12 bases. This CDR3 contains 15 residues. The CDR3 bases are TGTGCCAGCAGTTCACCGACAGGTATGAACACTGAAGCTTTCTTT. This encodes CASSSPTGMNTEAFF.

This clone was observed a few times. V usage is TRBV7-8 and J usage is TRBJ1-1; 7 bases match TRBD1. CDR1 is SGHVS and CDR2 is FQNEAQ in the germline V gene. The ends lost 1 base at V and 7 bases at J; junction bases unmatched: 3. The CDR3 length is 13 residues. The CDR3 bases are TGTGCCAGCAGCTTAGACTCAGGGGGTGAAGCTTTCTTT. Translation gives CASSLDSGGEAFF.

This chain connects TRBV7-9 to TRBJ1-1; TRBD1 matches at 7 bases. The V gene end was trimmed by 6 bases and the J gene end by 4 bases; junction bases not matched to a gene: 8. Germline V gene lookup returns CDR1 SEHNR and CDR2 FQNEAQ (reference sequence). The CDR3 loop spans 14 amino acids. CDR3 amino acids: CASRPLGGGTEAFF. Written as DNA, the CDR3 is TGTGCCAGCAGGCCCCTAGGGGGCGGCACTGAAGCTTTCTTT. Supplemented by reference TRBV7-9 and TRBJ1-1, the full variable domain reads DTGVSQNPRHKITKRGQNVTFRCDPISEHNRLYWYRQTLGQGPEFLTYFQNEAQLEKSRLLSDRFSAERPKGSFSTLEIQRTEQGDSAMYLCASRPLGGGTEAFFGQGTRLTVV.

This clone was counted between two and nine times. Other DNA sequences in this specimen translate into the identical CDR3. The CDR3 is CASSSGRLAGDNEQFF. CDR3 sequence (DNA): TGTGCCAGCAGTTCGGGGAGACTAGCGGGAGACAATGAGCAGTTCTTC. The chain combines TRBV27 with TRBJ2-1; 12 nucleotides match TRBD2. CDR3 length equals 16 residues. Germline CDR1 and CDR2: MNHEY and SMNVEV (reference sequence). Unmatched junction bases numbered 6, after V lost 4 bases and J lost 5 bases.

The rearrangement uses TRBV30 and TRBJ2-7, with 9 bases lining up with TRBD2. Germline V lookup: CDR1 GTSNPN, CDR2 SVGIG (reference sequence). The CDR3 covers 13 residues. V gave up 8 bases and J gave up 0 bases; unmatched junction bases: 5. CDR3 in amino acids: CALSAGGSYEQYF. The CDR3 DNA is TGTGCCCTCTCAGCGGGGGGCTCCTACGAGCAGTACTTC.

V gene TRBV7-6 combines with J gene TRBJ1-1; tentatively, D is TRBD1 (5 bases). Trimming took off 6 bases at V and 5 bases at J, with 10 bases between the two ends. Per germline, CDR1 SGHVS and CDR2 FNYEAQ. This CDR3 region has 12 residues. The CDR3 is CASRDQGTEAFF. The CDR3, as DNA: TGTGCCAGCAGGGACCAGGGAACTGAAGCTTTCTTT. The full variable domain, with the rest looked up from reference TRBV7-6 and TRBJ1-1, is GAGVSQSPRYKVTKRGQDVALRCDPISGHVSLYWYRQALGQGPEFLTYFNYEAQQDKSGLPNDRFSAERPEGSISTLTIQRTEQRDSAMYRCASRDQGTEAFFGQGTRLTVV.

The J gene is TRBJ1-2, the V gene TRBV7-2; D is ambiguous. The V end lost 2 bases, the J end lost 2 bases, and 9 bases lay between the germline ends. The CDR3 runs to 14 residues. Germline V CDR1 and CDR2: SGHTA, FQGNSA. For the CDR3, the DNA is TGTGCCAGCAGCTTAACGGTACAGAACTATGGCTACACCTTC. It codes for CASSLTVQNYGYTF.

The V call is TRBV6-1, the J call TRBJ2-7, with TRBD2 matching 12 bases. With V trimmed by 6 bases and J by 3 bases, 6 bases remained unmatched. The CDR3 spans 15 residues. Germline V lookup: CDR1 MNHNS, CDR2 SASEGT. The CDR3 DNA reads TGTGCCAGCAGCATACTAGCGGGAGGCCTCTACGAGCAGTACTTC. Amino acid sequence: CASSILAGGLYEQYF.

The chain uses TRBV28 and TRBJ2-5; TRBD1 aligns across 10 bases. The CDR3 contains 16 residues. Losses at the gene ends were 2 bases for V and 0 bases for J; bases not matched to a gene: 3. CDR1 and CDR2 from the germline V gene are MDHEN and SYDVKM. The CDR3 nucleotides are TGTGCCAGCAGTTTAAGGGACAGGGGATACCAAGAGACCCAGTACTTC. Protein: CASSLRDRGYQETQYF.

This chain joins TRBV28 and TRBJ2-5, with a tentative D call TRBD1 (7 bases). Between the trimmed V and J ends, which lost 6 bases and 2 bases, there was a span of 13 bases. This CDR3 is built from 14 residues. The germline gives CDR1 MDHEN, CDR2 SYDVKM. The CDR3 is CASSSGGQQETQYF. In nucleotides, the CDR3 is TGTGCCAGCAGCTCAGGGGGGCAGCAAGAGACCCAGTACTTC.